This TCR beta chain originates from a study of long-term antiretroviral therapy in people with HIV. This clone has only a few counts. Every specimen held between 1-10 million cryopreserved PBMC. These were thawed and washed before DNA extraction. CDR3 length equals 18 residues. V trimming: 5 bases; J trimming: 0 bases; junction bases outside the gene matches: 10. Germline CDR1 SGHTA, CDR2 FQGNSA. Sequencing used immunoSEQ v3.0 at survey level. The protocol was immunoSEQ multiplex PCR, while the TCRdb copy is restricted to in-frame clones and leaves out a portion. This table holds some 48,000 clones, roughly 80% found once.

The chain is built from TRBV7-2 and TRBJ2-6; 7 bases are shared with TRBD1. The receptor was isolated from a young woman with HIV. The sample consisted of unsorted PBMCs, taken 0.8 years after starting antiretroviral therapy. CDR3 nucleotide sequence: TGTGCCAGCAGCCCCTGGACAGGTTCTTACTCTGGGGCCAACGTCCTGACTTTC. Its translation: CASSPWTGSYSGANVLTF.